One T cell receptor (beta chain) is described in this entry. The CDR3 is made up of 16 amino acids. V gave up 0 bases and J gave up 7 bases; unmatched junction bases: 6. Germline assignment: CDR1 GTSNPN and CDR2 SVGIG (reference sequence). Per the original methods: Amplification of reference gene primers provided the estimated nucleated cell counts. This table comes from immunoSEQ multiplex PCR, and its TCRdb copy is limited to in-frame clones, with some not included. V and J calls and clone size are as listed in that table; D and trimming were resolved from the DNA. The data hold roughly 300,000 clones, with approximately 87% observed a single time. This entry belongs to a study of blood T cell repertoires in COVID-19. Study background: Italy, Spain and the United States were the sources of the convalescent and acute COVID-19 samples.

The TCR sequence derives from a woman aged 45-65 years who had recovered from COVID-19. V usage is TRBV30 and J usage is TRBJ2-4; 13 bases are a match to TRBD2. Sequencing was carried out using peripheral blood. The CDR3 nucleotides read TGTGCCTGGAGTGTCACTAGCGGGGGGGCCCAGAACATTCAGTACTTC. This sequence encodes CAWSVTSGGAQNIQYF.